This TCR beta chain is from a study of shared clonotypes between healthy human individuals. V was shortened by 7 bases and J by 6 bases, with 16 bases between the two germline ends. The CDR3 contains 15 residues. Germline lookup yields CDR1 MNHEY and CDR2 SVGAGI. Across several immunoSEQ plates, the genomic DNA of each subset was split evenly. Some clones are missing from TCRdb's copy, which holds only in-frame ones; the method was immunoSEQ multiplex PCR. The data contain just over 2,000,000 clones, 85% to 95% of them seen just once; the ten biggest clones take up 0.1% to 0.15%. Sequenced: naive CD4+ T cells sorted from blood. Specified subset: CD45RA+ positively selected. The V and J genes are TRBV6-5 and TRBJ1-6, with TRBD1 as a possible D gene (5 bases). This TCR derives from a man aged 18 to 30 in good health. Written as DNA, the CDR3 is TGTGCCAGCACTGGGCCGGGACGGGCTAATTCACCCCTCCACTTT. As protein: CASTGPGRANSPLHF.